This passage covers 24 T cell receptor beta chains from one sample sequenced in a study of cytomegalovirus exposure and HLA in healthy donors. It was with 60 Vbeta and 13 Jbeta primers that the PCR ran. Clones were sequenced by immunoSEQ multiplex PCR, and TCRdb holds only the in-frame ones, with some missing. This listing includes under 120,000 clones. The source material was PBMCs. These receptors originate from a man in his fifties in good health and CMV-seronegative.

The chain is built from TRBV29-1 and TRBJ2-2; the match to TRBD1 covers 7 bases. With V trimmed by 6 bases and J by 3 bases, 7 bases remained unmatched. The CDR3 totals 14 residues. Looked up from germline, CDR1 is SQVTM and CDR2 is ANQGSEA. Here the CDR3 DNA reads TGCAGCGTCCGGACAGGACGGGACACCGGGGAGCTGTTTTTT. Encoded protein: CSVRTGRDTGELFF.

The V gene is TRBV7-9, the J gene TRBJ2-7; 9 bases line up with TRBD1. The CDR3 spans 13 residues. With V trimmed by 7 bases and J by 1 base, 2 bases remained unmatched. Germline V gene sequence: CDR1 SEHNR, CDR2 FQNEAQ (reference sequence). CDR3 amino acids: CASTGTGSYEQYF. The CDR3 nucleotides are TGTGCCAGCACGGGGACAGGGTCCTACGAGCAGTACTTC. The whole variable domain, remainder taken from reference TRBV7-9 and TRBJ2-7, is DTGVSQNPRHKITKRGQNVTFRCDPISEHNRLYWYRQTLGQGPEFLTYFQNEAQLEKSRLLSDRFSAERPKGSFSTLEIQRTEQGDSAMYLCASTGTGSYEQYFGPGTRLTVT.

The chain is built from TRBV5-4 and TRBJ2-6; D is perhaps TRBD2 (6 bases). Germline CDR1 reads SGHNT; CDR2 reads YYREEE (reference sequence). The CDR3 loop spans 16 amino acids. Trimming shortened V by 3 bases and J by 1 base, and 11 bases separated the two germline ends. The CDR3 sequence is CASSSDGGSGANVLTF. The CDR3 region has the DNA TGTGCCAGCAGCTCCGATGGGGGGTCTGGGGCCAACGTCCTGACTTTC.

The gene calls are TRBV18 and TRBJ2-1, with TRBD2 identical over 10 bases. V was clipped by 4 bases and J by 4 bases; unmatched bases: 4. Looked up from germline, CDR1 is KGHSH and CDR2 is LQKENI. CDR3 length: 15 amino acids. This chain's CDR3 is CASSLLAGYYNEQFF. The CDR3 coding sequence is TGTGCCAGCTCACTACTAGCGGGGTATTACAATGAGCAGTTCTTC.

The V call is TRBV5-4, the J call TRBJ1-2, with 7 bases identical to TRBD1. J gave up 5 bases and V 1 base, and 5 bases lay outside the gene matches. The CDR3 runs 14 residues. Germline V lookup: CDR1 SGHNT, CDR2 YYREEE (reference sequence). CDR3 sequence reads: CASSLLQGDYGYTF. CDR3 DNA: TGTGCCAGCAGCTTGCTCCAGGGGGATTATGGCTACACCTTC.

J is TRBJ2-7 and V is TRBV13; TRBD2 agrees at 7 bases. Trimming removed 6 bases from V and 1 base from J; junction bases left unmatched: 3. CDR1 and CDR2 (germline): PRHDT, FYEKMQ (reference sequence). The CDR3 has 13 amino acids. Here the CDR3 reads CASRGGESYEQYF. CDR3 DNA: TGTGCCAGCAGGGGAGGGGAATCCTACGAGCAGTACTTC.

The V and J genes are TRBV7-9 and TRBJ1-1; D is unclear. The V gene's germline CDR1 is SEHNR and CDR2 FQNEAQ (reference sequence). This CDR3 has 14 amino acids. V dropped 5 bases and J dropped 0 bases, with 10 bases sitting between them. CDR3 protein: CASSPQRLNTEAFF. CDR3 nucleotides: TGTGCCAGCAGCCCCCAGCGGTTGAACACTGAAGCTTTCTTT.

This chain links TRBV5-5 with TRBJ2-7; 8 bases agree with TRBD1. The CDR3 length is 15 residues. Trimming took 3 bases from V and 3 from J; bases not matched to a gene: 8. Germline V CDR1 and CDR2: SGHKS, YYEKEE (reference sequence). The CDR3 reads CASSSGQGLGYEQYF. DNA of the CDR3: TGTGCCAGCAGCTCAGGACAGGGTTTGGGCTACGAGCAGTACTTC.

The chain recombines TRBV9 with TRBJ1-2; D uncertain. The CDR3 runs 14 residues. Trimming took 4 bases from V and 4 from J, leaving 14 bases between them. Looked up from germline, CDR1 is SGDLS and CDR2 is YYNGEE. CDR3 protein: CASSPQRDGYGYTF. CDR3 in DNA: TGTGCCAGCAGCCCTCAGCGGGATGGCTATGGCTACACCTTC.

The rearrangement uses TRBV5-1 and TRBJ1-2; D gene unclear. The germline CDR1 and CDR2 sequences are SGHRS and YFSETQ. The CDR3 consists of 12 residues. V was pared by 4 bases and J by 5 bases, with 9 bases between. CDR3: CASSPQVYGYTF. In nucleotides, the CDR3 is TGCGCCAGCAGCCCCCAGGTTTATGGCTACACCTTC.

The chain has TRBV30 and TRBJ2-1; 9 bases match TRBD1. This CDR3 has 14 amino acids. Germline V gene sequence: CDR1 GTSNPN, CDR2 SVGIG (reference sequence). Germline trimming cut 3 bases from V and 8 bases from J; bases unmatched to any gene: 8. The CDR3 sequence: CAWSLGQGFDEQFF. The CDR3 DNA follows: TGTGCCTGGAGCTTGGGACAGGGTTTCGATGAGCAGTTCTTC.

The V gene is TRBV9, the J gene TRBJ2-7; D might be TRBD2 (7 bases). In germline, CDR1 is SGDLS, CDR2 YYNGEE. The CDR3 contains 14 residues. Deletions cut 4 bases from V and 1 base from J, with 12 bases between. For the CDR3, the DNA is TGTGCCAGCAGCAAGGGGGGGCAGTCCTACGAGCAGTACTTC. This translates into CASSKGGQSYEQYF.

Note on this clone: The junction and the germline gene differ at one end; a read error may be behind it. This same CDR3 is encoded by further DNA sequences in the sample. The V and J genes are TRBV13 and TRBJ1-4; the D gene is possibly TRBD1 (5 bases). This CDR3 comprises 14 residues. Germline V gene lookup returns CDR1 PRHDT and CDR2 FYEKMQ (reference sequence). The CDR3 DNA is TGTGCCAGCAGCTTGGCAGGGTTCAGTGAAAAGCTGTTTTTT. Residues: CASSLAGFSEKLFF.

This chain links TRBV7-9 with TRBJ1-1, with D tentatively TRBD1 (5 bases). Germline-derived CDR1 and CDR2 are SEHNR and FQNEAQ (reference sequence). V gave up 3 bases and J gave up 5 bases, with 10 bases separating them. The CDR3 loop spans 13 amino acids. The CDR3 reads CASSFLQGTEAFF. The CDR3 DNA sequence: TGTGCCAGCAGCTTCCTCCAGGGTACTGAAGCTTTCTTT.

V gene TRBV19 combines with J gene TRBJ1-1; D unclear. CDR1 is LNHDA, CDR2 SQIVND, per germline (reference sequence). Trimming removed 5 bases at V and 1 base at J, with 11 bases between. There are 14 residues in the CDR3. The CDR3 loop is CASSPRQGNTEAFF. The DNA of the CDR3 is TGTGCCAGTAGTCCGCGACAAGGGAACACTGAAGCTTTCTTT.

V and J are TRBV10-3 and TRBJ2-6; tentatively, D is TRBD2 (7 bases). The CDR3 contains 16 residues. Trimming took off 0 bases at V and 2 bases at J, with 8 bases between the two ends. Germline CDR1 is ENHRY and CDR2 is SYGVKD. For the CDR3, the DNA is TGTGCCATCAGTGAGTCGGGGGGGCCTGGGGCCAACGTCCTGACTTTC. Amino acid sequence: CAISESGGPGANVLTF.

Concerning this clone: Different DNA sequences within this sample yield the same CDR3. This rearrangement joins TRBV9 to TRBJ1-2, with D maybe TRBD1 (6 bases). V was clipped by 0 bases and J by 3 bases, with 6 bases between them. Germline V gene sequence: CDR1 SGDLS, CDR2 YYNGEE. The CDR3 spans 13 residues. CDR3 protein: CASSVGQDYGYTF. The CDR3, as DNA: TGTGCCAGCAGCGTAGGACAGGACTATGGCTACACCTTC.

The rearrangement links TRBV5-1 to TRBJ2-2; 11 nucleotides line up with TRBD2. The V gene end was trimmed by 0 bases and the J gene end by 5 bases; junction bases not matched to a gene: 3. The germline CDR1 and CDR2 sequences are SGHRS and YFSETQ. The CDR3 totals 16 residues. The CDR3 region has the DNA TGCGCCAGCAGCTTGGTTCTAGCGGGAGGTACCGGGGAGCTGTTTTTT. This encodes CASSLVLAGGTGELFF.

This chain links TRBV5-1 with TRBJ2-7, with D possibly being TRBD1 (5 bases). The CDR3 is 14 amino acids. Trimming removed 9 bases at V and 2 bases at J, with 18 bases between. Germline loops: CDR1 SGHRS, CDR2 YFSETQ. For the CDR3, the DNA is TGCGCCACCCGTAGTTCGGCAGGGACCTACGAGCAGTACTTC. It yields the protein CATRSSAGTYEQYF.

The chain is built from TRBV5-4 and TRBJ1-1, with 12 bases fitting TRBD1. The V segment lost 0 bases and the J segment 4 bases; nucleotides outside the gene matches: 7. Per germline, CDR1 SGHNT and CDR2 YYREEE (reference sequence). CDR3 length equals 17 residues. CDR3 residues: CASSLGGTGGGSTEAFF. The CDR3 DNA sequence: TGTGCCAGCAGCTTGGGCGGGACAGGGGGCGGGAGCACTGAAGCTTTCTTT.

V is TRBV4-3 and J is TRBJ2-2; TRBD2 is a possible D gene (6 bases). In germline, CDR1 is LGHNA, CDR2 YSLEER. The CDR3 runs to 16 residues. V lost 1 base, J lost 6 bases, and 15 bases lay in between. CDR3 nucleotide sequence: TGCGCCAGCAGCCAAGGGGACCGACTAGAACCCGGGGAGCTGTTTTTT. It codes for CASSQGDRLEPGELFF.

CDR3 DNA sequence: TGTGCCAGCAGCGCAGACAGGGGATACGAGCAGTACTTC. This gives the protein CASSADRGYEQYF. J is TRBJ2-7 and V is TRBV5-5, with 8 bases identical to TRBD1. J gave up 4 bases and V 4 bases, and 4 bases lay outside the gene matches. Germline CDR1 is SGHKS and CDR2 is YYEKEE (reference sequence). This CDR3 is 13 amino acids long.

V and J are TRBV7-9 and TRBJ2-7; 9 nucleotides match TRBD1. After removal of 1 base from V and 3 bases from J, the junction contained 7 bases not matched to a gene. The CDR3 runs 16 residues. Per the germline V gene, CDR1 is SEHNR and CDR2 is FQNEAQ (reference sequence). This CDR3 is CASSLVQGQGHYEQYF. The DNA for the CDR3 is TGTGCCAGCAGCTTAGTTCAGGGACAGGGACACTACGAGCAGTACTTC.

The rearrangement links TRBV10-3 to TRBJ1-5; D unclear. The V gene lost 1 base and the J gene lost 1 base, with 5 bases spanning the gap. Germline assignment: CDR1 ENHRY and CDR2 SYGVKD. The CDR3 is 14 amino acids. The CDR3 coding sequence is TGTGCCATCAGTGAGTGGGAGAGCAATCAGCCCCAGCATTTT. Amino acid sequence: CAISEWESNQPQHF.